Shown below are 15 T cell receptor beta chains from a single sample sequenced in a study of blood T cell repertoires in COVID-19. Data came from immunoSEQ multiplex PCR; TCRdb stores just in-frame clones and leaves some out. The sample records 100,000 to 110,000 clones, approximately 86% being singletons. Sequencing input: peripheral blood. All receptors come from a human donor in a cohort sampled during active COVID-19.

The rearrangement uses TRBV19 and TRBJ2-3; 12 bases agree with TRBD2. Germline CDR1 and CDR2: LNHDA and SQIVND (reference sequence). V shed 8 bases, J shed 5 bases, and the junction held 5 bases outside the gene matches. The CDR3 runs 14 residues. The CDR3 coding sequence is TGTGCCAGTTCGACTAGCGGGAGAGGAGATACGCAGTATTTT. Its protein is CASSTSGRGDTQYF.

This chain uses TRBV5-4 with TRBJ1-3; TRBD1 matches at 8 bases. The CDR3 extends over 17 amino acids. CDR1 is SGHNT and CDR2 is YYREEE in the germline V gene (reference sequence). The V segment lost 0 bases and the J segment 0 bases; nucleotides outside the gene matches: 5. The CDR3, as DNA: TGTGCCAGCAGCTTGGGCCTTGGGACAGGCTCTGGAAACACCATATATTTT. Translated, it gives CASSLGLGTGSGNTIYF.

This chain links TRBV7-9 with TRBJ1-6; the match to TRBD1 covers 9 bases. V lost 8 bases and J lost 8; bases outside the gene matches: 7. Per the germline V gene, CDR1 is SEHNR and CDR2 is FQNEAQ (reference sequence). The CDR3 contains 14 residues. CDR3 amino acids: CASGRDRDYSPLHF. CDR3 nucleotide sequence: TGTGCCAGCGGAAGGGACAGGGATTATTCACCCCTCCACTTT.

This chain joins TRBV24-1 and TRBJ2-7, with 10 bases matching TRBD1. The CDR3 sequence is 15 residues long. CDR1 and CDR2 from the germline V gene are KGHDR and SFDVKD. The ends lost 4 bases at V and 4 bases at J; junction bases unmatched: 6. This CDR3 reads CATSDPTGGKYEQYF. In nucleotides, the CDR3 is TGTGCCACCAGTGACCCGACAGGGGGCAAGTACGAGCAGTACTTC.

V is TRBV19 and J is TRBJ2-7; maybe TRBD1 (6 bases). Trimming stripped 9 bases from V and 2 bases from J, with 17 bases between. The V gene's germline CDR1 is LNHDA and CDR2 SQIVND (reference sequence). CDR3 length equals 14 residues. The DNA of the CDR3 is TGTGCCAGAAACGGACAGAGAATCACCTACGAGCAGTACTTC. Amino acids: CARNGQRITYEQYF.

V is TRBV5-4 and J is TRBJ2-7; 7 bases map to TRBD1. With 4 bases clipped from V and 2 bases from J, the junction kept 6 bases outside the gene matches. Germline V gene sequence: CDR1 SGHNT, CDR2 YYREEE (reference sequence). The CDR3 has 14 residues. The CDR3 is CASSLNRGTYEQYF. The DNA for the CDR3 is TGTGCCAGCAGCCTAAACAGGGGTACCTACGAGCAGTACTTC.

V is TRBV12-5 and J is TRBJ1-1; D unresolved. The CDR3 sequence is 13 residues long. V dropped 5 bases and J dropped 0 bases, with 7 bases sitting between them. In germline, CDR1 is LGHNT, CDR2 FRNRAP. CDR3 sequence reads: CASGANMNTEAFF. The CDR3 DNA reads TGTGCTAGTGGTGCGAATATGAACACTGAAGCTTTCTTT.

V gene TRBV19 combines with J gene TRBJ2-1; 11 bases align to TRBD2. V lost 8 bases to trimming and J lost 8 bases; unmatched junction nucleotides: 17. This CDR3 comprises 17 residues. Germline loops: CDR1 LNHDA, CDR2 SQIVND (reference sequence). This CDR3 reads CASPRVASGRYWDEQFF. Written as DNA, the CDR3 is TGTGCCAGTCCTCGGGTGGCTAGCGGGAGGTACTGGGATGAGCAGTTCTTC. Supplemented by reference TRBV19 and TRBJ2-1, the full variable domain reads DGGITQSPKYLFRKEGQNVTLSCEQNLNHDAMYWYRQDPGQGLRLIYYSQIVNDFQKGDIAEGYSVSREKKESFPLTVTSAQKNPTAFYLCASPRVASGRYWDEQFFGPGTRLTVL.

This clone occurred a few times. The V and J genes are TRBV6-1 and TRBJ2-2; the match to TRBD1 covers 8 bases. This CDR3 is 17 amino acids long. With V trimmed by 4 bases and J by 1 base, 8 bases remained unmatched. CDR1 MNHNS and CDR2 SASEGT come from the germline V gene. For the CDR3, the DNA is TGTGCCAGCAGTGCCCTAGCAGGGGGCGGGAACACCGGGGAGCTGTTTTTT. Its protein is CASSALAGGGNTGELFF.

This chain joins TRBV7-9 and TRBJ1-2, with 8 bases fitting TRBD1. This CDR3 is 16 amino acids long. V was pared by 0 bases and J by 4 bases, with 7 bases of the junction left unmatched. Germline CDR1 and CDR2: SEHNR and FQNEAQ (reference sequence). DNA of the CDR3: TGTGCCAGCAGCTTAGCACCTGCAGGGGGCGGCTATGGCTACACCTTC. This codes for CASSLAPAGGGYGYTF.

This clone has only a few counts. J is TRBJ2-7 and V is TRBV7-9; no clear D. Between the trimmed V and J ends, which lost 5 bases and 3 bases, there was a span of 14 bases. The CDR3 runs 14 residues. Germline values: CDR1 SEHNR, CDR2 FQNEAQ (reference sequence). For the CDR3, the DNA is TGTGCCAGCAGCGGGTTCCTCGACAACTACGAGCAGTACTTC. It translates to CASSGFLDNYEQYF.

V is TRBV7-8 and J is TRBJ2-7, with 7 bases aligning to TRBD1. With 6 bases clipped from V and 3 bases from J, the junction kept 8 bases outside the gene matches. Germline-derived CDR1 and CDR2 are SGHVS and FQNEAQ. CDR3 length: 14 residues. The CDR3, as DNA: TGTGCCAGCAGTAGGGGACAGTTCATCTACGAGCAGTACTTC. Amino acids: CASSRGQFIYEQYF.

The chain recombines TRBV3-1 (or the pseudogene TRBV3-2) with TRBJ2-6; D is perhaps TRBD2 (6 bases). Deletions cut 1 base from V and 5 bases from J, with 12 bases between. The V gene's germline CDR1 is LGHDT and CDR2 YNNKEL (reference sequence). The CDR3 runs to 16 residues. CDR3 region: CASSQGWGVRANVLTF. The CDR3 DNA follows: TGTGCCAGCAGCCAAGGGTGGGGGGTTAGGGCCAACGTCCTGACTTTC.

This clone was counted once. The chain combines TRBV7-9 with TRBJ2-1; 8 bases align to TRBD2. V was clipped by 5 bases and J by 6 bases; unmatched bases: 12. From germline, CDR1 is SEHNR and CDR2 FQNEAQ (reference sequence). The CDR3 length is 16 residues. The CDR3 DNA reads as TGTGCCAGCAGCAGGACGGGGAGCGGGAGTTTCAATGAGCAGTTCTTC. It encodes CASSRTGSGSFNEQFF.

V is TRBV24-1 and J is TRBJ2-1, with D possibly TRBD2 on 5 matching bases. The CDR3 has 12 residues. The germline gives CDR1 KGHDR, CDR2 SFDVKD. The germline V and J ends were trimmed by 5 bases and 8 bases, with 9 bases remaining between them. The CDR3 bases are TGTGCCACCAGTGGCGGGTGGGATGAGCAGTTCTTC. It is translated as CATSGGWDEQFF.